The clone carrying this TCR beta chain has only a few counts. Source study methods: It was from reference gene primer amplification that nucleated cell counts were estimated. Sequenced by immunoSEQ multiplex PCR; TCRdb stores in-frame clones only, minus some. The V and J calls and clone size come from that table; D and trimming were worked out from the DNA. The sample carries about 150,000 clones, around 89% recorded once. These data originate in a study of blood T cell repertoires in COVID-19. On the study more broadly: There were acute and convalescent COVID-19 samples, and they came from the United States, Italy and Spain. T cells, B-cell-depleted T cells, or PBMCs supplied cDNA or gDNA.

From germline, CDR1 is SGHKS and CDR2 YYEKEE (reference sequence). The CDR3 has 14 amino acids. Deletions cut 0 bases from V and 9 bases from J, with 13 bases between. The rearrangement uses TRBV5-5 and TRBJ2-1; D uncertain. This TCR derives from a man between 60 and 70 years old with active or convalescent COVID-19. Material for sequencing was peripheral blood. The CDR3 nucleotides read TGTGCCAGCAGCTTGGTGAGTACCGCTACTGAGCAGTTCTTC. Its translation is CASSLVSTATEQFF.